Each of the 10 T cell receptor beta chains below was sequenced from the same sample in a study of cytomegalovirus exposure and HLA in healthy donors (dated by TCRdb to the late 2010s). Library preparation used the immunoSEQ multiplex PCR assay. For the multiplex PCR, a mixture combining 60 forward primers for TCR Vbeta segments and 13 reverse primers for TCR Jbeta segments was used. TCRdb stores this immuneACCESS table with in-frame sequences only. Part of the clones is absent; in the studies checked, under half of the shortfall reflects unresolved V genes, and no reason is known for the rest. This sample holds 100,000 to 150,000 clones; 83% were observed only once. Together, the top ten hold roughly 20% of the sample. The source material was PBMCs. These receptor sequences come from a man aged 18 to 29 in good health and CMV-seropositive.

V is TRBV7-8 and J is TRBJ2-2, with D unclear. The germline CDR1 and CDR2 sequences are SGHVS and FQNEAQ. The ends were cut back, 5 bases at V and 6 bases at J, with 7 bases in the middle. The CDR3 has 12 amino acids. The CDR3 protein is CASSLKPGELFF. The CDR3 nucleotides are TGTGCCAGCAGCCTCAAGCCCGGGGAGCTGTTTTTT.

The chain carries TRBV9 and TRBJ1-2, with D possibly being TRBD1 (5 bases). There are 15 residues in the CDR3. Germline V CDR1 and CDR2: SGDLS, YYNGEE. V was pared by 0 bases and J by 4 bases, with 13 bases between. The CDR3: CASSVGDSPSYGYTF. CDR3 nucleotides: TGTGCCAGCAGCGTAGGTGACAGCCCATCCTATGGCTACACCTTC.

Here the CDR3 DNA reads TGTGCCAGTAGTGGACAGAAATTCTACGAGCAGTACTTC. Its translation is CASSGQKFYEQYF. This chain uses TRBV19 with TRBJ2-7; the D gene is possibly TRBD1 (6 bases). The CDR3 length is 13 residues. Germline V gene sequence: CDR1 LNHDA, CDR2 SQIVND (reference sequence). V was clipped by 5 bases and J by 3 bases, with 11 bases between them.

This chain links TRBV2 with TRBJ2-7; tentatively, D is TRBD1 (5 bases). CDR1 is SNHLY, CDR2 FYNNEI, per germline. This CDR3 is 14 amino acids long. With 6 bases removed from V and 0 bases from J, the gap between germline ends came to 12 bases. CDR3 DNA sequence: TGTGCCAGCAGGTTGACAGCAAACTCCTACGAGCAGTACTTC. It yields the protein CASRLTANSYEQYF.

The chain recombines TRBV4-1 with TRBJ2-1, with D maybe TRBD2 (5 bases). The CDR3 runs 15 residues. Germline CDR1 reads MGHRA; CDR2 reads YSYEKL. Trimming stripped 6 bases from V and 2 bases from J, with 14 bases between. CDR3 sequence (DNA): TGCGCCAGCAGTCCTGGAGGACTCGCCTACAATGAGCAGTTCTTC. Translating gives CASSPGGLAYNEQFF.

This chain links TRBV9 with TRBJ2-1, with TRBD2 identical over 8 bases. CDR3 length equals 15 residues. In germline, CDR1 is SGDLS, CDR2 YYNGEE. With 3 bases clipped from V and 8 bases from J, the junction kept 10 bases outside the gene matches. CDR3 amino acids: CASSAFGLGGDEQFF. The CDR3 bases are TGTGCCAGCAGCGCCTTTGGACTCGGGGGGGATGAGCAGTTCTTC. The whole variable domain, remainder taken from reference TRBV9 and TRBJ2-1, is DSGVTQTPKHLITATGQRVTLRCSPRSGDLSVYWYQQSLDQGLQFLIQYYNGEERAKGNILERFSAQQFPDLHSELNLSSLELGDSALYFCASSAFGLGGDEQFFGPGTRLTVL.

The rearrangement joins TRBV28 to TRBJ2-3; 13 bases agree with TRBD2. The ends lost 2 bases at V and 7 bases at J; junction bases unmatched: 3. The CDR3 consists of 15 residues. CDR1 is MDHEN and CDR2 is SYDVKM in the germline V gene. CDR3 sequence reads: CASSLGLAGVYTQYF. CDR3 bases: TGTGCCAGCAGTTTAGGACTAGCGGGGGTTTATACGCAGTATTTT.

This clone was counted a single time. This chain connects TRBV5-6 to TRBJ2-5, with 7 bases that match TRBD1. Germline V lookup: CDR1 SGHDT, CDR2 YYEEEE. This CDR3 has 14 amino acids. V gave up 3 bases and J gave up 5 bases; unmatched junction bases: 7. The CDR3 bases are TGTGCCAGCAGCTCCGGGACAGTAAGGGAGACCCAGTACTTC. Its protein is CASSSGTVRETQYF. The variable domain in full, with the rest retrieved from reference TRBV5-6 and TRBJ2-5, is DAGVTQSPTHLIKTRGQQVTLRCSPKSGHDTVSWYQQALGQGPQFIFQYYEEEERQRGNFPDRFSGHQFPNYSSELNVNALLLGDSALYLCASSSGTVRETQYFGPGTRLLVL.

The chain uses TRBV4-1 and TRBJ1-5; maybe TRBD1 (5 bases). Germline CDR1 and CDR2: MGHRA and YSYEKL. The germline V and J ends were trimmed by 4 bases and 5 bases, with 15 bases remaining between them. The CDR3 spans 15 residues. CDR3 sequence (DNA): TGCGCCAGCAGCCCTATATATCCGGGGGATCAGCCCCAGCATTTT. Protein: CASSPIYPGDQPQHF.

V is TRBV9 and J is TRBJ2-2; 8 positions agree with TRBD2. Trimming took 3 bases from V and 5 from J; bases not matched to a gene: 3. Germline CDR1 is SGDLS and CDR2 is YYNGEE. The CDR3 totals 14 residues. CDR3 sequence reads: CASSAGGVTGELFF. As DNA, the CDR3 is TGTGCCAGCAGCGCCGGGGGGGTGACCGGGGAGCTGTTTTTT.